One sample yielded the 14 T cell receptor beta chains listed below, sequenced in a study of blood T cell repertoires in COVID-19. Data came from immunoSEQ multiplex PCR; TCRdb stores just in-frame clones and leaves some out. The table lists under 85,000 clones, roughly four fifths of them singletons, with 11% in the top ten. Sequencing was performed on peripheral blood. The receptors were sampled from a man aged 45-60 years with acute or convalescent COVID-19.

This chain links TRBV4-1 with TRBJ1-6; the D gene is possibly TRBD1 (6 bases). The V end was cut by 1 base, the J end by 7 bases, with 14 bases between. The CDR3 spans 16 residues. Germline CDR1 MGHRA, CDR2 YSYEKL. The CDR3 loop is CASSQGPRGGNSPLHF. The CDR3 nucleotides read TGCGCCAGCAGCCAAGGTCCCAGGGGCGGGAATTCACCCCTCCACTTT.

CDR3: CASSVTSGDSYEQYF. The DNA of the CDR3 is TGTGCCAGCAGCGTAACTAGCGGAGATTCCTACGAGCAGTACTTC. This sequence joins TRBV9 and TRBJ2-7, with TRBD2 matching over 8 bases. The V gene's germline CDR1 is SGDLS and CDR2 YYNGEE. V dropped 1 base and J dropped 1; count of bases not matched to a gene: 4. The CDR3 spans 15 residues.

V usage is TRBV6-4 and J usage is TRBJ2-2, with TRBD2 as a possible D gene (6 bases). The germline gives CDR1 MRHNA, CDR2 SNTAGT. CDR3 length: 15 residues. Trimming cost V 7 bases and J 3 bases, with 15 bases left between them. The DNA of the CDR3 is TGTGCCAGCACTCCCTGGGGGGAGGACACCGGGGAGCTGTTTTTT. Translation gives CASTPWGEDTGELFF.

V usage is TRBV29-1 and J usage is TRBJ1-2; 8 bases are shared with TRBD1. J lost 5 bases, V lost 5 bases, and 16 bases had no gene match. The CDR3 is made up of 16 amino acids. CDR1 is SQVTM and CDR2 is ANQGSEA in the germline V gene. The CDR3 nucleotides are TGCAGCGTTCAATTCCAACAGGGGGAGAAGGTATATGGCTACACCTTC. This translates into CSVQFQQGEKVYGYTF.

The chain links TRBV5-1 to TRBJ1-2; TRBD1 agrees at 7 bases. CDR3 length: 16 amino acids. V dropped 5 bases and J dropped 4; count of bases not matched to a gene: 14. Looked up from germline, CDR1 is SGHRS and CDR2 is YFSETQ. The CDR3 protein is CASSPFVQGPIYGYTF. The CDR3 coding sequence is TGCGCCAGCAGTCCCTTCGTACAGGGGCCCATCTATGGCTACACCTTC.

V is TRBV7-6 and J is TRBJ2-3; 9 bases line up with TRBD2. The V and J ends lost 3 bases and 5 bases, in that order; junction bases with no gene match: 6. This CDR3 is 15 amino acids long. Looked up from germline, CDR1 is SGHVS and CDR2 is FNYEAQ. As DNA, the CDR3 is TGTGCCAGCAGCTTTGAGCGGGAGGTTGGAGATACGCAGTATTTT. This encodes CASSFEREVGDTQYF. Full variable domain (outside the CDR3, taken from reference TRBV7-6 and TRBJ2-3): GAGVSQSPRYKVTKRGQDVALRCDPISGHVSLYWYRQALGQGPEFLTYFNYEAQQDKSGLPNDRFSAERPEGSISTLTIQRTEQRDSAMYRCASSFEREVGDTQYFGPGTRLTVL.

The chain uses TRBV4-1 and TRBJ1-1; D unclear. V was trimmed by 1 base and J by 1 base, leaving 16 bases between them. The CDR3 runs 17 residues. CDR1 and CDR2 from the germline V gene are MGHRA and YSYEKL. This CDR3 reads CASSQGGAGLGNTEAFF. CDR3 in DNA: TGCGCCAGCAGCCAAGGTGGAGCTGGACTAGGGAACACTGAAGCTTTCTTT.

CDR3 amino acids: CASSLWAGVGEQYF. CDR3 in DNA: TGTGCCAGCAGCTTGTGGGCCGGGGTGGGAGAGCAGTACTTC. The genes are TRBV5-5 and TRBJ2-7, with a possible D match to TRBD2 (5 bases). Looked up from germline, CDR1 is SGHKS and CDR2 is YYEKEE (reference sequence). The CDR3 consists of 14 residues. Trimming cost V 1 base and J 7 bases, with 15 bases left between them.

This sequence joins TRBV6-4 and TRBJ1-1; 7 bases map to TRBD1. The ends lost 4 bases at V and 4 bases at J; junction bases unmatched: 9. This CDR3 is 15 amino acids long. Germline V lookup: CDR1 MRHNA, CDR2 SNTAGT. CDR3 DNA sequence: TGTGCCAGCAGTGTTGAACACAGGGGTGGCACTGAAGCTTTCTTT. Residues: CASSVEHRGGTEAFF.

The V call is TRBV5-6, the J call TRBJ1-2; no firm D call. The length of the CDR3 is 12 residues. Germline V gives CDR1 SGHDT, CDR2 YYEEEE. With 0 bases removed from V and 7 bases from J, the gap between germline ends came to 7 bases. The CDR3 DNA reads TGTGCCAGCAGCTTGGATGTGAGTGGCTACACCTTC. It translates to CASSLDVSGYTF.

The gene calls are TRBV10-3 and TRBJ1-1; D might be TRBD1 (5 bases). V was clipped by 10 bases and J by 6 bases, with 15 bases between them. Germline CDR1 ENHRY, CDR2 SYGVKD. This CDR3 region has 12 residues. CDR3 amino acids: CATRDLVSEAFF. The CDR3, as DNA: TGTGCCACCAGGGACTTGGTTTCTGAAGCTTTCTTT.

This chain connects TRBV29-1 to TRBJ2-7; TRBD1 agrees at 8 bases. This CDR3 has 13 amino acids. From germline, CDR1 is SQVTM and CDR2 ANQGSEA. The V segment lost 4 bases and the J segment 2 bases; nucleotides outside the gene matches: 4. CDR3 sequence: CSVGTGITYEQYF. CDR3 nucleotide sequence: TGCAGCGTTGGGACAGGGATCACCTACGAGCAGTACTTC.

This clone was seen a single time. The chain combines TRBV11-3 with TRBJ2-2; perhaps TRBD1 as D (6 bases). Germline-derived CDR1 and CDR2 are SGHNT and YENEEA. Trimming took off 4 bases at V and 0 bases at J, with 12 bases between the two ends. CDR3 length: 16 residues. CDR3 DNA: TGTGCCAGCAGCTCCCTCGGGACACCGAACACCGGGGAGCTGTTTTTT. Its translation: CASSSLGTPNTGELFF.

The chain combines TRBV6-2 or TRBV6-3 with TRBJ2-2, with TRBD2 matching over 10 bases. Germline loops: CDR1 MNHEY, CDR2 SVGEGT. This CDR3 is built from 18 residues. V was pared by 2 bases and J by 0 bases, with 6 bases of the junction left unmatched. DNA of the CDR3: TGTGCCAGCAGTTACGACTTAGCGGGGGGCGCGAACACCGGGGAGCTGTTTTTT. This codes for CASSYDLAGGANTGELFF.